Below are 15 T cell receptor beta chains sequenced from a single sample in a study of response to subunit inactivated influenza vaccine. TCRdb re-called the RT-PCR reads through MiXCR, storing one row per CDR3 protein. The sample carries 650,000 to 800,000 distinct CDR3 sequences, about 14% recorded once. Sequencing used PBMCs from blood, obtained around two weeks before vaccination. The receptor set was obtained from a man aged 45-65 years who received an inactivated influenza vaccine.

The chain has TRBV6-1 and TRBJ2-1, with 9 bases lining up with TRBD2. The CDR3 has 15 residues. The germline V gene encodes CDR1 MNHNS and CDR2 SASEGT. V trimming: 3 bases; J trimming: 7 bases; junction bases outside the gene matches: 7. The CDR3 DNA reads as TGTGCCAGCAGTGATCAGGGACTAGCCTTAAATGAGCAGTTCTTC. This gives the protein CASSDQGLALNEQFF.

The gene calls are TRBV6-2 or TRBV6-3 and TRBJ2-7; perhaps TRBD1 as D (6 bases). Trimming removed 8 bases from V and 6 bases from J, with 14 bases in between. Per germline, CDR1 MNHEY and CDR2 SVGEGT. The CDR3 has 12 residues. In nucleotides, the CDR3 is TGTGCCAGCCGTTTTGGGGGCGGCGAGCAGTACTTC. As protein: CASRFGGGEQYF.

This chain connects TRBV29-1 to TRBJ1-5; no clear D. V was pared by 4 bases and J by 7 bases, with 11 bases between. The germline V gene encodes CDR1 SQVTM and CDR2 ANQGSEA. The CDR3 runs to 12 residues. For the CDR3, the DNA is TGCAGCGTTGGGACCCTGCAGCAGCCCCAGCATTTT. Protein: CSVGTLQQPQHF.

This chain links TRBV12-3 or TRBV12-4 with TRBJ2-7; the D gene is possibly TRBD2 (6 bases). CDR3 length: 14 residues. Trimming took off 8 bases at V and 0 bases at J, with 14 bases between the two ends. CDR3 DNA: TGTGCCAGCCAGTCGCGGGAAAACTCCTACGAGCAGTACTTC. Protein product: CASQSRENSYEQYF.

This clonotype was seen only a few times. The chain employs TRBV12-3 or TRBV12-4 and TRBJ1-2; tentatively, D is TRBD1 (5 bases). The CDR3 spans 14 residues. The ends were cut back, 1 base at V and 7 bases at J, with 13 bases in the middle. CDR3 coding DNA: TGTGCCAGCAGTTTAGAGGTCAGGGTTGCTGGCTACACCTTC. It codes for CASSLEVRVAGYTF.

The chain couples TRBV29-1 to TRBJ2-1; 13 nucleotides match TRBD2. The CDR3 loop spans 14 amino acids. V lost 4 bases, J lost 5 bases, and 2 bases stayed unmatched. The germline V gene encodes CDR1 SQVTM and CDR2 ANQGSEA. The CDR3 is CSVAGLAGDNEQFF. The CDR3 region has the DNA TGCAGCGTTGCCGGACTAGCGGGAGACAATGAGCAGTTCTTC.

The V gene is TRBV5-1, the J gene TRBJ2-7, with D tentatively TRBD1 (6 bases). The V gene's germline CDR1 is SGHRS and CDR2 YFSETQ. The CDR3 has 14 amino acids. V lost 2 bases to trimming and J lost 3 bases, with 12 bases between them. This CDR3 is CASSFEGQSYEQYF. The CDR3 DNA reads as TGCGCCAGCAGCTTCGAGGGACAAAGCTACGAGCAGTACTTC.

This clonotype has just a few counts. The V call is TRBV15, the J call TRBJ2-1; D gene uncertain. The germline V and J ends were trimmed by 1 base and 0 bases, with 7 bases remaining between them. The germline CDR1 and CDR2 sequences are LNHNV and YYDKDF (reference sequence). This CDR3 spans 15 amino acids. CDR3 DNA: TGTGCCACCAGCAGAGGAGGTAACTCCTACAATGAGCAGTTCTTC. Protein: CATSRGGNSYNEQFF. Full variable domain (missing parts from reference TRBV15 and TRBJ2-1): DAMVIQNPRYQVTQFGKPVTLSCSQTLNHNVMYWYQQKSSQAPKLLFHYYDKDFNNEADTPDNFQSRRPNTSFCFLDIRSPGLGDTAMYLCATSRGGNSYNEQFFGPGTRLTVL.

This clonotype was seen only a few times. The chain combines TRBV5-6 with TRBJ2-7, with TRBD1 matching 9 bases. Germline values: CDR1 SGHDT, CDR2 YYEEEE. The CDR3 is 15 residues long. V lost 3 bases and J lost 6; bases outside the gene matches: 10. The chain's CDR3 is CASSWGPGQGSEQYF. Written as DNA, the CDR3 is TGTGCCAGCAGCTGGGGTCCGGGACAGGGTTCCGAGCAGTACTTC.

The chain is built from TRBV11-2 and TRBJ2-3; no reliable D call. CDR3 length: 14 residues. The germline CDR1 and CDR2 sequences are SGHAT and FQNNGV. V was pared by 3 bases and J by 11 bases, with 18 bases between. The CDR3 DNA reads as TGTGCCAGCAGCTTGGGAAGAGGACCTGATGGGCAGTATTTT. This gives the protein CASSLGRGPDGQYF.

This clonotype was found a few times. V usage is TRBV5-4 and J usage is TRBJ1-3; 8 nucleotides match TRBD1. V lost 1 base and J lost 7; bases outside the gene matches: 4. CDR3 length equals 14 residues. Germline CDR1 reads SGHNT; CDR2 reads YYREEE (reference sequence). CDR3: CASSLSGGSNTIYF. For the CDR3, the DNA is TGTGCCAGCAGCTTGTCAGGGGGCTCGAACACCATATATTTT.

This clonotype has at least ten counts. V and J are TRBV6-1 and TRBJ2-3; the D is unclear. V lost 8 bases, J lost 5 bases, and 14 bases lay in between. Germline CDR1 MNHNS, CDR2 SASEGT. The CDR3 loop spans 13 amino acids. The CDR3 DNA reads TGTGCCAGCGCTATTCTGGGTGTAGATACGCAGTATTTT. Amino acid sequence: CASAILGVDTQYF.

The chain uses TRBV5-1 and TRBJ2-5; TRBD1 matches 7 bases. Losses at the gene ends were 4 bases for V and 5 bases for J; bases not matched to a gene: 14. Germline CDR1 and CDR2: SGHRS and YFSETQ. The length of the CDR3 is 16 residues. CDR3 nucleotides: TGCGCCAGCAGCATCCGGGACAGCCAGGGAAAGGAGACCCAGTACTTC. It is translated as CASSIRDSQGKETQYF.

This clonotype occurred many times. The chain carries TRBV6-1 and TRBJ2-5; D gene ambiguous. The germline V gene encodes CDR1 MNHNS and CDR2 SASEGT. The CDR3 has 12 amino acids. Deletions cut 6 bases from V and 4 bases from J, with 9 bases between. The CDR3 DNA is TGTGCCAGCAGGGGAAGAGGAGAGACCCAGTACTTC. It specifies CASRGRGETQYF.

The chain joins TRBV27 to TRBJ1-6; weak D call: TRBD1 (6 bases). The CDR3 runs 16 residues. V lost 0 bases and J 1 base, leaving 7 bases between the germline ends. In germline, CDR1 is MNHEY, CDR2 SMNVEV (reference sequence). CDR3 sequence (DNA): TGTGCCAGCAGTTTATCGGGGGCGTCCTATAATTCACCCCTCCACTTT. Its translation is CASSLSGASYNSPLHF.